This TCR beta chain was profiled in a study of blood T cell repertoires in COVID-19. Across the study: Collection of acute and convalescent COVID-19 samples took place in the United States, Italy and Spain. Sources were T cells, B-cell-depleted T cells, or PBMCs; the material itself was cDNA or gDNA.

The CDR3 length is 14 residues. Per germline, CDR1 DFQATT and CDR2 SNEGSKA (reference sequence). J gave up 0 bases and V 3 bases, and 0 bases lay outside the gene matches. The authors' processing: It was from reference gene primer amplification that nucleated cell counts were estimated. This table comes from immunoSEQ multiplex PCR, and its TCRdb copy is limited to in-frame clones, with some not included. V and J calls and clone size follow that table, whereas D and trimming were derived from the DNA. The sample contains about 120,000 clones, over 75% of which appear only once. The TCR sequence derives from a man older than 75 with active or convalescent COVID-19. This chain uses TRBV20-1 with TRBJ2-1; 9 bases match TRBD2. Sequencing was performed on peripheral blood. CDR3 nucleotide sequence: TGCAGTGCTAGTAGCGGGGGCTCCTACAATGAGCAGTTCTTC. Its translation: CSASSGGSYNEQFF.